This T cell receptor (beta chain) was obtained from a study of cytomegalovirus exposure and HLA in healthy donors. Study-wide points: The study labeled under 200 TCR beta chains cytomegalovirus-associated.

13 Jbeta primers and 60 Vbeta primers were used for the PCR. Only in-frame clones appear in the TCRdb table, and some are missing; sequencing was by immunoSEQ multiplex PCR. The sample lists 110,000 or so clones; 76% were seen once. The germline V gene has CDR1 ENHRY and CDR2 SYGVKD. Germline trimming cut 5 bases from V and 5 bases from J; bases unmatched to any gene: 9. The CDR3 has 15 residues. About this clone itself: Antigen specificity is unknown.

This chain joins TRBV10-3 and TRBJ2-3, with 8 bases matching TRBD2. The TCR was taken from a woman in her forties or fifties in good health and CMV-seropositive. The sequencing sample was made of PBMCs. The CDR3 here is CAISPGGGRGDTQYF. The CDR3 DNA reads TGTGCCATCAGTCCCGGGGGGGGGCGCGGAGATACGCAGTATTTT.